This TCR beta chain was identified during a study of regulatory T cells in long-lasting Graves disease. Relying on iRepertoire HTBI primers and Arm-PCR of CDR3 regions, the team built TCR beta libraries. MiXCR, applied by TCRdb to the multiplex PCR reads, yields one record per CDR3 protein. This sample has 350,000 to 500,000 distinct CDR3 sequences, with roughly 15% found just once. This clonotype was observed at least ten times. As to time point: newly diagnosed GD, antithyroid drugs for less than 3 months. Generation of the TCR library employed RNA extracted from PBMCs. These sequences were also reported in another study, on T cells in Graves' hyperthyroidism and ophthalmopathy.

Sequences were derived from peripheral blood mononuclear cells (PBMCs), sampled at new diagnosis, from a patient treated with antithyroid drugs. The TCR sequence derives from a woman aged 18-29 years with Graves disease.

The CDR3 region is CSARDPHFQETQYF. The CDR3 coding sequence is TGCAGTGCTAGAGATCCCCATTTCCAAGAGACCCAGTACTTC. The chain carries TRBV20-1 and TRBJ2-5, with D uncertain. The CDR3 extends over 14 amino acids. CDR1 and CDR2 (germline): DFQATT, SNEGSKA (reference sequence). Trimming cost V 0 bases and J 1 base, with 9 bases left between them.